The 18 T cell receptor beta chains given below trace back to one sample, sequenced in a study of T cells in Graves' hyperthyroidism and ophthalmopathy. Researchers amplified the TCR beta CDR3 regions from RNA transcripts. The HTBI primer set served for first-round RT-PCR of the TCR CDR3. TCRdb fed the multiplex PCR reads into MiXCR, producing one record per CDR3 protein. Altogether roughly 100,000 distinct CDR3 sequences are present, approximately 40% being singletons, with the ten largest covering approximately 10%. The sequenced sample consisted of peripheral blood or thyroid tissue (not recorded which). These receptors originate from a woman in her 30s with Graves' hyperthyroidism.

This clonotype has a count of ten or more. The chain has TRBV12-3 or TRBV12-4 and TRBJ1-5; D is ambiguous. The CDR3 extends over 13 amino acids. Deletions cut 3 bases from V and 7 bases from J, with 10 bases between. In DNA, the CDR3 is TGTGCCAGCAGTTTCGCCCTGGGGCAGCCCCAGCATTTT. It translates to CASSFALGQPQHF.

This clonotype came up once. The genes are TRBV15 and TRBJ2-7; D is uncertain. This CDR3 has 8 amino acids. Trimming took 8 bases from V and 11 from J, leaving 7 bases between them. The germline gives CDR1 LNHNV, CDR2 YYDKDF (reference sequence). DNA for the CDR3: TGTGCCACCTACTGGGAGTACTTC. As protein: CATYWEYF.

This clonotype was picked up many times. This chain connects TRBV6-2 or TRBV6-3 to TRBJ1-5; D not certain. The CDR3 is made up of 14 amino acids. Germline V gives CDR1 MNHEY, CDR2 SVGEGT. The germline V and J ends were trimmed by 7 bases and 3 bases, with 13 bases remaining between them. CDR3 sequence (DNA): TGTGCCAGCACCCCCGCGGGGATCAATCAGCCCCAGCATTTT. This gives the protein CASTPAGINQPQHF.

A remark on this clonotype: A read error may explain this, as a much larger clone is one base away. The rearrangement joins TRBV3-1 to TRBJ1-2, with D tentatively TRBD1 (5 bases). V dropped 0 bases and J dropped 12 bases, with 20 bases sitting between them. CDR3 length equals 15 residues. The germline V gene encodes CDR1 LGHDT and CDR2 YNNKEL (reference sequence). As DNA, the CDR3 is TGTGCCAGCAGCCAAGAAGCGTGGGGGGAAAGGTGCCACACCTTC. It yields the protein CASSQEAWGERCHTF.

The V call is TRBV20-1, the J call TRBJ1-5, with 9 bases matching TRBD1. Germline CDR1 is DFQATT and CDR2 is SNEGSKA (reference sequence). J gave up 4 bases and V 6 bases, and 4 bases lay outside the gene matches. The CDR3 has 13 amino acids. This CDR3 is CSAWDRENQPQHF. Here the CDR3 DNA reads TGCAGTGCGTGGGACAGGGAGAATCAGCCCCAGCATTTT.

This clonotype was seen more than once but under ten times. V is TRBV30 and J is TRBJ2-5; possible D gene TRBD1, 5 bases. Germline V gives CDR1 GTSNPN, CDR2 SVGIG (reference sequence). V was clipped by 3 bases and J by 4 bases, with 15 bases between them. The CDR3 extends over 14 amino acids. Here the CDR3 reads CAWRSWQGGETQYF. For the CDR3, the DNA is TGTGCCTGGAGAAGTTGGCAGGGTGGAGAGACCCAGTACTTC.

This clonotype has at least ten counts. The chain joins TRBV15 to TRBJ2-5; 7 bases agree with TRBD1. The germline V gene encodes CDR1 LNHNV and CDR2 YYDKDF (reference sequence). The CDR3 spans 15 residues. Trimming at V came to 0 bases and at J to 4 bases, leaving 5 bases not matched to a gene. CDR3: CATSRDRTGGETQYF. As DNA, the CDR3 is TGTGCCACCAGCAGAGATAGGACAGGCGGAGAGACCCAGTACTTC.

The table lists this clonotype with many counts. Here the CDR3 reads CASSKPGQGIYEQYF. The CDR3 DNA follows: TGTGCCAGCAGCAAACCGGGACAGGGAATCTACGAGCAGTACTTC. The chain has TRBV7-8 and TRBJ2-7; TRBD1 matches at 9 bases. The CDR3 is made up of 15 amino acids. Per the germline V gene, CDR1 is SGHVS and CDR2 is FQNEAQ. V shed 5 bases, J shed 3 bases, and the junction held 8 bases outside the gene matches.

This clonotype was counted at least ten times. This chain uses TRBV5-6 with TRBJ1-4, with a tentative D call TRBD1 (5 bases). V lost 4 bases and J lost 7, with 17 bases in between. CDR1 is SGHDT, CDR2 YYEEEE, per germline. This CDR3 has 15 amino acids. The CDR3 DNA is TGTGCCAGCAGCAAAAGACAGAGTTTCGGTGAAAAACTGTTTTTT. Its protein is CASSKRQSFGEKLFF.

This clonotype has a count of ten or more. The rearrangement uses TRBV5-1 and TRBJ1-1; unclear D gene. The CDR3 runs 15 residues. Trimming cost V 6 bases and J 0 bases, with 15 bases left between them. CDR1 is SGHRS, CDR2 YFSETQ, per germline. Written as DNA, the CDR3 is TGCGCCAGCAAGCCGTTATGGCAGGTGAACACTGAAGCTTTCTTT. It specifies CASKPLWQVNTEAFF.

This clonotype was detected ten times or more. The chain links TRBV3-1 to TRBJ1-1, with D unresolved. The CDR3 contains 11 residues. Per germline, CDR1 LGHDT and CDR2 YNNKEL (reference sequence). Trimming pared 8 bases from V and 6 bases from J, leaving 10 bases between. CDR3 DNA sequence: TGTGCCAGCGTAAGAGGAGCTGAAGCTTTCTTT. Protein: CASVRGAEAFF.

This clonotype occurred many times. This chain connects TRBV5-1 to TRBJ1-1; a possible D gene is TRBD1 (6 bases). V lost 0 bases and J 0 bases, leaving 9 bases between the germline ends. The germline V gene encodes CDR1 SGHRS and CDR2 YFSETQ. The CDR3 loop spans 15 amino acids. CDR3 amino acids: CASSLVGGLNTEAFF. CDR3 bases: TGCGCCAGCAGCTTGGTTGGGGGCCTGAACACTGAAGCTTTCTTT.

The chain has TRBV7-6 and TRBJ2-6, with D uncertain. Trimming cost V 1 base and J 5 bases, with 6 bases left between them. There are 14 residues in the CDR3. Germline V gives CDR1 SGHVS, CDR2 FNYEAQ. CDR3 sequence reads: CASSLEGRANVLTF. As DNA, the CDR3 is TGTGCCAGCAGCTTAGAGGGCAGGGCCAACGTCCTGACTTTC.

This chain uses TRBV5-1 with TRBJ1-4; TRBD1 might be the D (5 bases). V gave up 1 base and J gave up 8 bases, with 12 bases separating them. CDR1 SGHRS and CDR2 YFSETQ come from the germline V gene. The CDR3 is 14 residues long. CDR3 loop: CASSLFTGGEKLFF. The CDR3 nucleotides are TGCGCCAGCAGCTTGTTTACAGGCGGGGAAAAACTGTTTTTT.

Regarding this clonotype: An end of the junction does not agree with germline; a read error may underlie this. V is TRBV2 and J is TRBJ1-2; 11 bases map to TRBD1. This CDR3 is built from 15 residues. Germline assignment: CDR1 SNHLY and CDR2 FYNNEI. The CDR3 DNA follows: TGTGCCAGCAGCCAGGACAGGGGGCTAAACTATGGCCACACCTTC. The encoded protein is CASSQDRGLNYGHTF.

In its sample, this clonotype was seen many times. V is TRBV10-2 and J is TRBJ2-5; maybe TRBD1 (6 bases). The germline V gene encodes CDR1 WSHSY and CDR2 SAAADI. Trimming pared 4 bases from V and 7 bases from J, leaving 13 bases between. The CDR3 sequence is 13 residues long. CDR3 coding DNA: TGCGCCAGCAGTGGGAACAGGGAAGGGACCCAGTACTTC. Its protein is CASSGNREGTQYF.

This clonotype was counted many times. The chain has TRBV14 and TRBJ1-1; weak D call: TRBD1 (5 bases). Germline V CDR1 and CDR2: SGHDN, FVKESK. The CDR3 loop spans 15 amino acids. The V end was cut by 1 base, the J end by 0 bases, with 9 bases between. In nucleotides, the CDR3 is TGTGCCAGCAGCCAAGTAAGGGACCTGAACACTGAAGCTTTCTTT. Translating it yields CASSQVRDLNTEAFF.

This clonotype has a count of ten or more. The CDR3 region is CASSLAPGLYEQYF. In DNA form, the CDR3 reads TGTGCCAGCAGCTTGGCCCCGGGGCTTTACGAGCAGTACTTC. The chain couples TRBV5-5 to TRBJ2-7; either TRBD1 or TRBD2 may fit D (5 bases each). Trimming cost V 0 bases and J 4 bases, with 11 bases left between them. This CDR3 contains 14 residues. The germline V gene has CDR1 SGHKS and CDR2 YYEKEE (reference sequence).